This is a list of T cell receptor beta chains from one sample in a study of T cell changes during pregnancy in multiple sclerosis. Profiling relied on immunoSEQ multiplex PCR, and the TCRdb table lists in-frame clones only, not all of them. The table records about 70,000 clones, about 90% of them present only once. Here the sequenced sample was CD4+ T cells from peripheral blood mononuclear cells, taken after pregnancy. The receptors come from a female donor with multiple sclerosis, enrolled in a pregnancy study. Each CDR3 is given with its conserved first and last residue. Each record gives: J gene, D gene, CDR3 length, V gene, clone size, CDR3 DNA, CDR3 protein. D genes are given only for firm matches. The listing skips clone size in some rows; elsewhere it reads once, few, many or a size class.

j_gene: TRBJ1-1; d_gene: TRBD1; len: 15; v_gene: TRBV28; abundance: NA; CDR3nt: TGTGCCAGCAGAGCTCCGGGACAGAGGGCCACTGAAGCTTTCTTT; CDR3aa: CASRAPGQRATEAFF
j_gene: TRBJ1-4; d_gene: NA; len: 15; v_gene: TRBV7-9; abundance: NA; CDR3nt: TGTGCCAGCAGCCCGGACGGTGGGGGGATGGGAAAACTGTTTTTT; CDR3aa: CASSPDGGGMGKLFF
j_gene: TRBJ2-3; d_gene: TRBD1; len: 16; v_gene: TRBV15; abundance: NA; CDR3nt: TGTGCCACCAGCAGATACGGGACAGAGATGTCAGATACGCAGTATTTT; CDR3aa: CATSRYGTEMSDTQYF
j_gene: TRBJ2-7; d_gene: NA; len: 14; v_gene: TRBV5-1; abundance: once; CDR3nt: TGCGCCAGCAGCTTTGGTGGTCTAGCCAGCGAGCAGTACTTC; CDR3aa: CASSFGGLASEQYF
j_gene: TRBJ2-1; d_gene: NA; len: 12; v_gene: TRBV9; abundance: NA; CDR3nt: TGTGCCAGCAGTTTCGGAGGGAATGAGCAGTTCTTC; CDR3aa: CASSFGGNEQFF
j_gene: TRBJ1-2; d_gene: NA; len: 14; v_gene: TRBV6-6; abundance: NA; CDR3nt: TGTGCCAGCAGTTACTCGATCCGGGACTATGGCTACACCTTC; CDR3aa: CASSYSIRDYGYTF
j_gene: TRBJ2-2; d_gene: NA; len: 15; v_gene: TRBV6-5; abundance: NA; CDR3nt: TGTGCCAGCAGTAGGACAGCTGCGAACACCGGGGAGCTGTTTTTT; CDR3aa: CASSRTAANTGELFF
j_gene: TRBJ2-7; d_gene: NA; len: 14; v_gene: TRBV11-1; abundance: NA; CDR3nt: TGTGCCAGCAGCCTTCGACAGGACCCCTACGAGCAGTACTTC; CDR3aa: CASSLRQDPYEQYF
j_gene: TRBJ1-5; d_gene: NA; len: 15; v_gene: TRBV28; abundance: NA; CDR3nt: TGTGCCAGCAGTTTATCAGGGTCTAGCAATCAGCCCCAGCATTTT; CDR3aa: CASSLSGSSNQPQHF
j_gene: TRBJ2-3; d_gene: TRBD2; len: 20; v_gene: TRBV27; abundance: NA; CDR3nt: TGTGCCAGCAGTCTGCGAATCGGACTAGCGGGGCGACGGACCACAGATACGCAGTATTTT; CDR3aa: CASSLRIGLAGRRTTDTQYF
j_gene: TRBJ1-3; d_gene: NA; len: 13; v_gene: TRBV10-3; abundance: NA; CDR3nt: TGTGCCATCAGTGAAATTATGGGAAACACCATATATTTT; CDR3aa: CAISEIMGNTIYF
j_gene: TRBJ1-2; d_gene: TRBD1; len: 14; v_gene: TRBV7-8; abundance: once; CDR3nt: TGTGCCAGCAGCTCTTCAGGGGGGAACTATGGCTACACCTTC; CDR3aa: CASSSSGGNYGYTF
j_gene: TRBJ1-2; d_gene: NA; len: 16; v_gene: TRBV5-6; abundance: NA; CDR3nt: TGTGCCAGCAGCTTAGGAGGGGCGAGAGCTAACTATGGCTACACCTTC; CDR3aa: CASSLGGARANYGYTF
j_gene: TRBJ2-7; d_gene: NA; len: 14; v_gene: TRBV25-1; abundance: NA; CDR3nt: TGTGCCAGCGCCCAAGGGGGGGGGTCTTGGGAGCAGTACTTC; CDR3aa: CASAQGGGSWEQYF
j_gene: TRBJ2-1; d_gene: NA; len: 19; v_gene: TRBV10-1; abundance: once; CDR3nt: TGCGCCAGCAGTGAGTCGAGAGTCGTCGTTCCAACCCCCAACAATGAGCAGTTCTTC; CDR3aa: CASSESRVVVPTPNNEQFF
j_gene: TRBJ2-3; d_gene: NA; len: 14; v_gene: TRBV18; abundance: NA; CDR3nt: TGTGCCAGCTCACGTGCCAGGGGTACAGATACGCAGTATTTT; CDR3aa: CASSRARGTDTQYF
j_gene: TRBJ2-7; d_gene: NA; len: 18; v_gene: TRBV9; abundance: NA; CDR3nt: TGTGCCAGCAGCGTAGGCCCCGCCACACGAAGTATTTCCTACGAGCAGTACTTC; CDR3aa: CASSVGPATRSISYEQYF
j_gene: TRBJ2-7; d_gene: NA; len: 14; v_gene: TRBV27; abundance: once; CDR3nt: TGTGCCAGCAGTTTAAGGGGAACCTCCTACGAGCAGTACTTC; CDR3aa: CASSLRGTSYEQYF
j_gene: TRBJ1-4; d_gene: NA; len: 16; v_gene: TRBV21-1; abundance: NA; CDR3nt: TGTGCCAGCAGCATTTTACCCCTTCGGGCTAATGAAAAACTGTTTTTT; CDR3aa: CASSILPLRANEKLFF
j_gene: TRBJ1-5; d_gene: NA; len: 13; v_gene: TRBV6-1; abundance: NA; CDR3nt: TGTGCCAGCGGGAGAGAGGGCAATCAGCCCCAGCATTTT; CDR3aa: CASGREGNQPQHF
j_gene: TRBJ1-2; d_gene: TRBD1; len: 13; v_gene: TRBV29-1; abundance: NA; CDR3nt: TGCAGCGTTTTACAGGGGATGGGCTATGGCTACACCTTC; CDR3aa: CSVLQGMGYGYTF
j_gene: TRBJ2-3; d_gene: TRBD2; len: 16; v_gene: TRBV28; abundance: NA; CDR3nt: TGTGCCAGCAGTTTGGGGACTAGCGGGAGCCCAGATACGCAGTATTTT; CDR3aa: CASSLGTSGSPDTQYF
j_gene: TRBJ2-1; d_gene: TRBD2; len: 16; v_gene: TRBV19; abundance: once; CDR3nt: TGTGCCAGTAGTCCTCAGCGGGGGGGCCCTTACAATGAGCAGTTCTTC; CDR3aa: CASSPQRGGPYNEQFF
j_gene: TRBJ1-3; d_gene: NA; len: 14; v_gene: TRBV6-1; abundance: NA; CDR3nt: TGTGCCACCCAGACAGGCTTCTCTGGAAACACCATATATTTT; CDR3aa: CATQTGFSGNTIYF
j_gene: TRBJ1-5; d_gene: NA; len: 14; v_gene: TRBV7-3; abundance: NA; CDR3nt: TGTGCCAGCAGCTCTGACCAGGGACTTGTGCCCCAGCATTTT; CDR3aa: CASSSDQGLVPQHF
j_gene: TRBJ2-5; d_gene: NA; len: 15; v_gene: TRBV9; abundance: NA; CDR3nt: TGTGCCAGCAGCGTAGGGCGGGGGCAGAGGGAGACCCAGTACTTC; CDR3aa: CASSVGRGQRETQYF
j_gene: TRBJ2-2; d_gene: TRBD1; len: 15; v_gene: TRBV10-3; abundance: NA; CDR3nt: TGTGCCATCAGTGAGCCCTGGACAGGGCGGGGGGAGCTGTTTTTT; CDR3aa: CAISEPWTGRGELFF
j_gene: TRBJ1-5; d_gene: NA; len: 14; v_gene: TRBV2; abundance: NA; CDR3nt: TGTGCCAGCAGCGCCCGCGGGGGAGGGCAGCCCCAGCATTTT; CDR3aa: CASSARGGGQPQHF
j_gene: TRBJ1-2; d_gene: NA; len: 12; v_gene: TRBV29-1; abundance: NA; CDR3nt: TGCAGCACATGGACAGTTGAGTATGGCTACACCTTC; CDR3aa: CSTWTVEYGYTF
j_gene: TRBJ2-7; d_gene: NA; len: 15; v_gene: TRBV7-9; abundance: NA; CDR3nt: TGTGCCAGCAGCTTAGGATGGCTGATTCCCTACGAGCAGTACTTC; CDR3aa: CASSLGWLIPYEQYF
j_gene: TRBJ1-5; d_gene: NA; len: 14; v_gene: TRBV19; abundance: NA; CDR3nt: TGTGCCAGTAGTGAGAGGGTGTTTGATCAGCCCCAGCATTTT; CDR3aa: CASSERVFDQPQHF
j_gene: TRBJ1-1; d_gene: TRBD1; len: 14; v_gene: TRBV30; abundance: few; CDR3nt: TGTGCCTGGAGTGGACAGGGGATGATGGCTGAAGCTTTCTTT; CDR3aa: CAWSGQGMMAEAFF
j_gene: TRBJ1-1; d_gene: NA; len: 12; v_gene: TRBV4-1; abundance: NA; CDR3nt: TGCGCCAGCAGCCAACCGGGAGAGGAAGCTTTCTTT; CDR3aa: CASSQPGEEAFF
j_gene: TRBJ2-7; d_gene: TRBD1; len: 15; v_gene: TRBV6-1; abundance: once; CDR3nt: TGTGCCAGCAGTGGGGGGACAGGACCCTCCTACGAGCAGTACTTC; CDR3aa: CASSGGTGPSYEQYF
j_gene: TRBJ2-1; d_gene: NA; len: 17; v_gene: TRBV7-9; abundance: NA; CDR3nt: TGTGCCAGCAGCTTATCCATGACGGGGAACTCCTACAATGAGCAGTTCTTC; CDR3aa: CASSLSMTGNSYNEQFF
j_gene: TRBJ1-4; d_gene: TRBD1; len: 13; v_gene: TRBV7-9; abundance: NA; CDR3nt: TGTGCCACACAAGACAGGGGAGGTGAAAAACTGTTTTTT; CDR3aa: CATQDRGGEKLFF
j_gene: TRBJ2-1; d_gene: TRBD2; len: 15; v_gene: TRBV7-2; abundance: few; CDR3nt: TGTGCCAGCAGCTTATGGACTAGCGGGAACAATGAGCAGTTCTTC; CDR3aa: CASSLWTSGNNEQFF
j_gene: TRBJ1-1; d_gene: TRBD1; len: 13; v_gene: TRBV5-4; abundance: NA; CDR3nt: TGTGCCAGCAGCCCGCGGCAGGGGGCTGAAGCTTTCTTT; CDR3aa: CASSPRQGAEAFF
j_gene: TRBJ2-1; d_gene: NA; len: 16; v_gene: TRBV5-1; abundance: NA; CDR3nt: TGCGCCAGCAGTCAGGGACTCCTTATAACCTACAATGAGCAGTTCTTC; CDR3aa: CASSQGLLITYNEQFF
j_gene: TRBJ2-1; d_gene: NA; len: 15; v_gene: TRBV5-8; abundance: once; CDR3nt: TGTGCCAGCAGGCGGGACTTCAGCTCCTACAATGAGCAGTTCTTC; CDR3aa: CASRRDFSSYNEQFF
j_gene: TRBJ1-1; d_gene: TRBD1; len: 16; v_gene: TRBV4-2; abundance: NA; CDR3nt: TGTGCCAGCAGCCTTCCCTCGACAGGGGGTAACACTGAAGCTTTCTTT; CDR3aa: CASSLPSTGGNTEAFF
j_gene: TRBJ1-1; d_gene: NA; len: 16; v_gene: TRBV18; abundance: NA; CDR3nt: TGTGCCAGCTCAACCGGGACTTCTAATCTTTTCACTGAAGCTTTCTTT; CDR3aa: CASSTGTSNLFTEAFF
j_gene: TRBJ1-2; d_gene: NA; len: 15; v_gene: TRBV7-2; abundance: NA; CDR3nt: TGTGCCAGCAGCACTAGGATCCAGGGGCGCTATGGCTACACCTTC; CDR3aa: CASSTRIQGRYGYTF
j_gene: TRBJ1-1; d_gene: NA; len: 14; v_gene: TRBV30; abundance: few; CDR3nt: TGTGCCTGGAGCTCCGGGACTAGGGAAACTGAAGCTTTCTTT; CDR3aa: CAWSSGTRETEAFF
j_gene: TRBJ1-1; d_gene: NA; len: 15; v_gene: TRBV5-4; abundance: NA; CDR3nt: TGTGCCAGCAGCTTGGAGAGTGGGGCTAACACTGAAGCTTTCTTT; CDR3aa: CASSLESGANTEAFF
j_gene: TRBJ1-5; d_gene: TRBD1; len: 15; v_gene: TRBV19; abundance: NA; CDR3nt: TGTGCCAGTAGTATAGGGAGACAGGGCGATCAGCCCCAGCATTTT; CDR3aa: CASSIGRQGDQPQHF
j_gene: TRBJ2-7; d_gene: NA; len: 13; v_gene: TRBV10-1; abundance: NA; CDR3nt: TGCGCCAGCCACCAACAAACAGGTGGGGACTGGTACTTC; CDR3aa: CASHQQTGGDWYF
j_gene: TRBJ2-5; d_gene: NA; len: 14; v_gene: TRBV30; abundance: NA; CDR3nt: TGTGCCTTGGAATGGGGGGGCAGGGAGGAGACCCAGTACTTC; CDR3aa: CALEWGGREETQYF
j_gene: TRBJ1-2; d_gene: NA; len: 12; v_gene: TRBV30; abundance: NA; CDR3nt: TGTGCCTCTGACTACGGAGTCTATGGCTACACCTTC; CDR3aa: CASDYGVYGYTF
j_gene: TRBJ2-7; d_gene: TRBD1; len: 15; v_gene: TRBV19; abundance: NA; CDR3nt: TGTGCCAGTAGCGCCCCCGGGACAGGCACCTACGAGCAGTACTTC; CDR3aa: CASSAPGTGTYEQYF
j_gene: TRBJ1-1; d_gene: TRBD1; len: 15; v_gene: TRBV6-5; abundance: NA; CDR3nt: TGTGCCAGCAGCCGACAGGGGGCGTATAACACTGAAGCTTTCTTT; CDR3aa: CASSRQGAYNTEAFF
j_gene: TRBJ2-3; d_gene: NA; len: 15; v_gene: TRBV10-2; abundance: NA; CDR3nt: TGCGCCAGCAGTGAACCGGGGTCCGCCCCTCATACGCAGTATTTT; CDR3aa: CASSEPGSAPHTQYF
j_gene: TRBJ1-5; d_gene: TRBD1; len: 17; v_gene: TRBV19; abundance: NA; CDR3nt: TGTGCCAGTACTTCGACAGGGGGCGGATCAACGTTTCCGCCCCAGCATTTT; CDR3aa: CASTSTGGGSTFPPQHF
j_gene: TRBJ1-5; d_gene: TRBD1; len: 16; v_gene: TRBV7-9; abundance: NA; CDR3nt: TGTGCCAGCAGCTTAGAGGAGGGGGCGAGCAATCAGCCCCAGCATTTT; CDR3aa: CASSLEEGASNQPQHF
j_gene: TRBJ2-2; d_gene: NA; len: 13; v_gene: TRBV28; abundance: NA; CDR3nt: TGTGCCAGCAGTCCGCCGGGGACCGGGGAGCTGTTTTTT; CDR3aa: CASSPPGTGELFF
j_gene: TRBJ2-3; d_gene: TRBD1; len: 12; v_gene: TRBV29-1; abundance: few; CDR3nt: TGCAGCGCGGGACAGAACACAGATACGCAGTATTTT; CDR3aa: CSAGQNTDTQYF
j_gene: TRBJ2-5; d_gene: NA; len: 13; v_gene: TRBV5-1; abundance: NA; CDR3nt: TGCGCCAGCAGCTTGGGACTGCAAGAGACCCAGTACTTC; CDR3aa: CASSLGLQETQYF
j_gene: TRBJ1-1; d_gene: TRBD1; len: 17; v_gene: TRBV6-1; abundance: NA; CDR3nt: TGTGCCAGCAGTGAAGAGGGGGCGGTTTTAATGAACACTGAAGCTTTCTTT; CDR3aa: CASSEEGAVLMNTEAFF
j_gene: TRBJ1-4; d_gene: TRBD1; len: 16; v_gene: TRBV6-1; abundance: NA; CDR3nt: TGTGCCAGCAGTGAAGCGCCCGGGACAGGAAATGAAAAACTGTTTTTT; CDR3aa: CASSEAPGTGNEKLFF
j_gene: TRBJ2-1; d_gene: TRBD2; len: 16; v_gene: TRBV5-1; abundance: NA; CDR3nt: TGCGCCAGCACCAAGGGCGGGGGTGGCTCCTACAATGAGCAGTTCTTC; CDR3aa: CASTKGGGGSYNEQFF